This T cell receptor (beta chain) is drawn from a study of T-cell reconstitution after alpha-beta-depleted transplantation in children. The authors prepared the TCRbeta library with unique molecular identifiers. TCRdb re-called the PCR reads through MiXCR, storing one row per CDR3 protein. In the table there are some 520,000 distinct CDR3 sequences, about 31% of which are singletons. The source of this sequence is a human donor who donated a stem cell graft to a child with aplastic anemia. Specimen: PBMCs from the stem cell graft donor, collected from the stem cell graft.

The CDR3 coding sequence is TGTGCCAGCAGGGACAGCCCGCTCTACGAGCAGTACGTC. Translating it yields CASRDSPLYEQYV. This chain uses TRBV2 with TRBJ2-7; perhaps TRBD1 as D (6 bases). The V and J ends lost 6 bases and 3 bases respectively, with 12 bases between them. Looked up from germline, CDR1 is SNHLY and CDR2 is FYNNEI. The CDR3 is 13 amino acids.